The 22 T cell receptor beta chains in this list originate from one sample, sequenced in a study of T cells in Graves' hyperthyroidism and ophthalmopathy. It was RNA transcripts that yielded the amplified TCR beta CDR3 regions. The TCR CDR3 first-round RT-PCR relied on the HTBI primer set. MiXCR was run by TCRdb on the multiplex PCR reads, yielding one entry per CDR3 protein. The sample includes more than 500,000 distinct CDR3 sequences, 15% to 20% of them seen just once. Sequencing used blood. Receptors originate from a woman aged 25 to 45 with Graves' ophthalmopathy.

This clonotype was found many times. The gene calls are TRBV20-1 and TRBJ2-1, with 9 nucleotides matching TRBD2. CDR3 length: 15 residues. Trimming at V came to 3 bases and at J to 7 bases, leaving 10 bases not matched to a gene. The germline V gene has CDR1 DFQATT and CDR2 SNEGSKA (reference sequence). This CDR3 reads CSASRGMAGGNEQFF. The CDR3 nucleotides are TGCAGTGCTAGTCGCGGCATGGCGGGAGGGAATGAGCAGTTCTTC.

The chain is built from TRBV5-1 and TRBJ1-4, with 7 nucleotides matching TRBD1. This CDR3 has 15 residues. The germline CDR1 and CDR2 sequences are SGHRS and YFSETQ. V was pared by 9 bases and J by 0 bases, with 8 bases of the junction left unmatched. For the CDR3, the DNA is TGCGCCACCCGACAGGGCTTCACAACTAATGAAAAACTGTTTTTT. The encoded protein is CATRQGFTTNEKLFF.

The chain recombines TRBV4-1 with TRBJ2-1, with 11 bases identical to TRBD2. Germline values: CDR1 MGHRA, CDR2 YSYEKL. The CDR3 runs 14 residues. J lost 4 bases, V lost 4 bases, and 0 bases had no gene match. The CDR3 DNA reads TGCGCCAGCAGCCGACTAGCGGGGTACAATGAGCAGTTCTTC. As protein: CASSRLAGYNEQFF.

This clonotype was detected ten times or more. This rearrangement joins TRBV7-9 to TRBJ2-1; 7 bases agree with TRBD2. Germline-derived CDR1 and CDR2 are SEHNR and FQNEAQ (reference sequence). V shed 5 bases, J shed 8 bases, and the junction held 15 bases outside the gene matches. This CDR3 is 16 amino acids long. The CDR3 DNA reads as TGTGCCAGCAGCGGACTAGGGTGGGGGATGGGCGATGAGCAGTTCTTC. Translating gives CASSGLGWGMGDEQFF.

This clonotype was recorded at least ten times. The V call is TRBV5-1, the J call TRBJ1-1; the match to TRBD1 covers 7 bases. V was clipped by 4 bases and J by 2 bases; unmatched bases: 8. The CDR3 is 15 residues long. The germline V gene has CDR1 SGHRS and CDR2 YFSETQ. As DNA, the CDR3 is TGCGCCAGCAGCGGCTTACAGGGGTCCAACACTGAAGCTTTCTTT. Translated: CASSGLQGSNTEAFF.

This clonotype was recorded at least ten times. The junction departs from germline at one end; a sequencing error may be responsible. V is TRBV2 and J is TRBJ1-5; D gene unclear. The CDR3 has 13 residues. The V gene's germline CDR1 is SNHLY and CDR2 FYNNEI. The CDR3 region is CAGRAQVDQPQHF. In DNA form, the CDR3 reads TGTGCCGGCAGAGCCCAGGTGGATCAGCCCCAGCATTTT.

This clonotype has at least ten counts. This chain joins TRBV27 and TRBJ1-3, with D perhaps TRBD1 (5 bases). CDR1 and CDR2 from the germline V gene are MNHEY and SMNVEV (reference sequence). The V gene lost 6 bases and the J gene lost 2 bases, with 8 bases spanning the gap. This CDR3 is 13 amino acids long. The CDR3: CASRPRAGNTIYF. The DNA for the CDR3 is TGTGCCAGCAGGCCCAGGGCTGGAAACACCATATATTTT.

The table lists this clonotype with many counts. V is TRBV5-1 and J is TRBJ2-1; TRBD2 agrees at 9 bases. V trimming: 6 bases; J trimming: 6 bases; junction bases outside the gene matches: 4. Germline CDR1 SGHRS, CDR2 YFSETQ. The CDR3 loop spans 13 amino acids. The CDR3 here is CASIKAGGNEQFF. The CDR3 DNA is TGCGCCAGCATAAAAGCGGGAGGCAATGAGCAGTTCTTC.

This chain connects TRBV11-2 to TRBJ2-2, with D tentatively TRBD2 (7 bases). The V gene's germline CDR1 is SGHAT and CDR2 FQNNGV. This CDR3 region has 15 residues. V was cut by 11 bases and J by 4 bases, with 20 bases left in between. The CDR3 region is CAGTSGGARTGELFF. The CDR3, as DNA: TGTGCCGGCACAAGTGGGGGGGCGCGCACCGGGGAGCTGTTTTTT.

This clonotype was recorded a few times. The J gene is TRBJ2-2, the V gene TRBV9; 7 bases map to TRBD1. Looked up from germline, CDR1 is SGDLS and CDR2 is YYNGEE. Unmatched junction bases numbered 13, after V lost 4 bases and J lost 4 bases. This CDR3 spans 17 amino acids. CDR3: CASSPRPGQLSTGELFF. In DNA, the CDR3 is TGTGCCAGCAGCCCACGCCCGGGACAGCTGAGCACCGGGGAGCTGTTTTTT.

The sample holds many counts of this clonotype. DNA for the CDR3: TGTGCCAGCAGTTCCGGACAGGGTTTCGGCAAACTGTTTTTT. The encoded protein is CASSSGQGFGKLFF. The chain is built from TRBV12-3 or TRBV12-4 and TRBJ1-4; 8 bases are shared with TRBD1. The J segment lost 11 bases and the V segment lost 4 bases, leaving 9 bases of the junction unmatched. The length of the CDR3 is 14 residues.

The CDR3 loop is CASSYSKSLREVNTEAFF. In DNA form, the CDR3 reads TGTGCCAGCAGTTACTCAAAGTCATTGCGGGAGGTGAACACTGAAGCTTTCTTT. The chain recombines TRBV6-5 with TRBJ1-1, with D unclear. Germline CDR1 and CDR2: MNHEY and SVGAGI. Trimming took off 0 bases at V and 0 bases at J, with 17 bases between the two ends. This CDR3 region has 18 residues.

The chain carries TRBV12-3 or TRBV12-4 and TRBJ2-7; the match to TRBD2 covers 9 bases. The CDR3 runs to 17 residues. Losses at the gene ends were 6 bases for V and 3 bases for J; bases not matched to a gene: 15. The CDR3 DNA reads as TGTGCCAGCAGGCTGGGGCTAGCGGGAATGCCCCTCTACGAGCAGTACTTC. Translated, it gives CASRLGLAGMPLYEQYF.

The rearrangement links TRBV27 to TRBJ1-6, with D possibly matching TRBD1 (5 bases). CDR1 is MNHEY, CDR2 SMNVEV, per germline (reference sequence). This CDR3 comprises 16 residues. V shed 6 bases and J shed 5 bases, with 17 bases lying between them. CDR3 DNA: TGTGCCAGCAGCTTGGGGCTAGACACGGATAATTCACCCCTCCACTTT. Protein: CASSLGLDTDNSPLHF.

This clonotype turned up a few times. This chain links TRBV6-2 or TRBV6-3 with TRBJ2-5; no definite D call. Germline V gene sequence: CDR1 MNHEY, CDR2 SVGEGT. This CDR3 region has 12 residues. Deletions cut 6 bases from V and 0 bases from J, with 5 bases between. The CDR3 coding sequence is TGTGCCAGCAGCTATAACCAAGAGACCCAGTACTTC. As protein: CASSYNQETQYF.

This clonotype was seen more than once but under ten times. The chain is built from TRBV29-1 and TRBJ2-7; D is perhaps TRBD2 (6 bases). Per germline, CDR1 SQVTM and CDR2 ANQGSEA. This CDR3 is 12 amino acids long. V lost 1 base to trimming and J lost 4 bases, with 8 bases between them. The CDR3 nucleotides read TGCAGCGTTGAAGGCGGGAAATACGAGCAGTACTTC. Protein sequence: CSVEGGKYEQYF.

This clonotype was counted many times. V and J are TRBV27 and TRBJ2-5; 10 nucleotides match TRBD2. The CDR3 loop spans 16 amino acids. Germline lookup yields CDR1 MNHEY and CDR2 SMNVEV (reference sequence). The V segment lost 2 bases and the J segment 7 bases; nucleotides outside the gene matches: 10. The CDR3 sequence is CASSLDRMTSGLTQYF. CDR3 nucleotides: TGTGCCAGCAGTTTAGACCGTATGACTAGCGGGTTGACCCAGTACTTC.

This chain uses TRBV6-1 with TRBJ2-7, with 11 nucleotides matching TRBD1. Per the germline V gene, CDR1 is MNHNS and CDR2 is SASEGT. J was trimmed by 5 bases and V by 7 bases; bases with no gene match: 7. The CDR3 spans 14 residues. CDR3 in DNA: TGTGCCAGCATTCGGGACAGGGGGTCCCACGAGCAGTACTTC. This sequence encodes CASIRDRGSHEQYF.

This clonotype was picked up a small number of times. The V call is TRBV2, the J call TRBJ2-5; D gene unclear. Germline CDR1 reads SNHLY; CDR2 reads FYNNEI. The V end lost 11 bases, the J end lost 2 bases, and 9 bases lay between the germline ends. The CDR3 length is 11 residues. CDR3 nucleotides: TGTGCCCAAAGCTATCAAGAGACCCAGTACTTC. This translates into CAQSYQETQYF.

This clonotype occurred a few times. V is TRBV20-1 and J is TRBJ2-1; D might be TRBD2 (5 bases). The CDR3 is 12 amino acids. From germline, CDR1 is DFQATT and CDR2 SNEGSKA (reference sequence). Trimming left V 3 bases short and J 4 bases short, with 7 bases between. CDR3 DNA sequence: TGCAGTGCTAGCTGGGAGTACAATGAGCAGTTCTTC. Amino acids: CSASWEYNEQFF.

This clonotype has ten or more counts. CDR3 sequence (DNA): TGTGCCAGCAGTTACTTCGGACAGAAGAGGAACACTGAAGCTTTCTTT. It codes for CASSYFGQKRNTEAFF. The gene calls are TRBV6-2 or TRBV6-3 and TRBJ1-1, with a possible D match to TRBD1 (6 bases). The CDR3 covers 16 residues. Germline V gene sequence: CDR1 MNHEY, CDR2 SVGEGT. Trimming removed 1 base at V and 1 base at J, with 13 bases between.

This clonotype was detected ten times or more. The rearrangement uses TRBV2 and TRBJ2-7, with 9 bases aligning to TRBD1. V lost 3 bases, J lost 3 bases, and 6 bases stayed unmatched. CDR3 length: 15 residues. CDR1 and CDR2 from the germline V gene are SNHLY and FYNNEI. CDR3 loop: CASSDRRTGVYEQYF. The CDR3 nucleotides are TGTGCCAGCAGTGATCGCCGGACAGGGGTCTACGAGCAGTACTTC. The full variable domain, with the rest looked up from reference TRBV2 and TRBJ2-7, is EPEVTQTPSHQVTQMGQEVILRCVPISNHLYFYWYRQILGQKVEFLVSFYNNEISEKSEIFDDQFSVERPDGSNFTLKIRSTKLEDSAMYFCASSDRRTGVYEQYFGPGTRLTVT.